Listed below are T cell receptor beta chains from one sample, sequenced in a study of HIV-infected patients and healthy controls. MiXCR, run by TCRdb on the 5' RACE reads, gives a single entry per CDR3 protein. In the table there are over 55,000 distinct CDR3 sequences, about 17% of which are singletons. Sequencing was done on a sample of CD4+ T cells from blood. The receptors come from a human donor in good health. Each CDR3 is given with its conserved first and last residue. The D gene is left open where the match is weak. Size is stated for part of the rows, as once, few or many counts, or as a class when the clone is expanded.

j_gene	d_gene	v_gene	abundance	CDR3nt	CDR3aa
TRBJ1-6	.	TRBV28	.	TGTGCCAGCAGGGGACACCTTAATTCACCCCTCCACTTT	CASRGHLNSPLHF
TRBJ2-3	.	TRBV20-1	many	TGCAGTGCTAGAGCTGAAGATACGCAGTATTTT	CSARAEDTQYF
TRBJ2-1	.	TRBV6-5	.	TGTGCCAGCAGTTACGGGGGGGCCGGGAACAATGAGCAGTTCTTC	CASSYGGAGNNEQFF
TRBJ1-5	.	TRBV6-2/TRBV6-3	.	TGTGCCAGCAGGTCTGGAGGAGGGGGCAATCAGCCCCAGCATTTT	CASRSGGGGNQPQHF
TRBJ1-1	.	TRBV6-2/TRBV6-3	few	TGTGCCAGCAGCCTTGGGTCTTATTCAGCTTTCTTT	CASSLGSYSAFF
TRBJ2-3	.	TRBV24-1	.	TGTGCCAACGCCGATTTTACTTCTAGCACAGATACGCAGTATTTT	CANADFTSSTDTQYF
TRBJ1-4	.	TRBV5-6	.	TGTGCCAGCAGCCTGCTAGGGACCGCAACTAATGAAAAACTGTTTTTT	CASSLLGTATNEKLFF
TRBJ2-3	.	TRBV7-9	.	TGTGCCAGCAGTAGGAACCTTTTTAAGGAGACAGATACGCAGTATTTT	CASSRNLFKETDTQYF
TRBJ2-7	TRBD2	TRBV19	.	TGTGCCAGTAGTAACCAAGGACTAGCGGCAACCTACGAGCAGTACTTC	CASSNQGLAATYEQYF
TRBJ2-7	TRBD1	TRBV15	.	TGTGCCACCAGAGACCGGGACAGGGGATACGAGCAGTACTTC	CATRDRDRGYEQYF
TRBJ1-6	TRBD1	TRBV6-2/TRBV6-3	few	TGTGCCAGCACCCACTTGACAGGGACTCCGAATTCACCCCTCCACTTT	CASTHLTGTPNSPLHF
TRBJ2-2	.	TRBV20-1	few	TGCAGTGCTAGAGAGGGGGTCACCGGGGAGCTGTTTTTT	CSAREGVTGELFF
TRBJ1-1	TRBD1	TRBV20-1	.	TGCAGTGCGAGGACAGGGGCGCTTTCGGAAGCTTTCTTT	CSARTGALSEAFF
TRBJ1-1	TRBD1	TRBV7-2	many	TGTGCCAGCAGCTTTTATGACAGGGCGGCTTACCCTTCCGCTTTCTTT	CASSFYDRAAYPSAFF
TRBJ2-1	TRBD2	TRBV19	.	TGTGCCAGTAGTAAGCCGGGACTAGCGAGCAACAATGAGCAGTTCTTC	CASSKPGLASNNEQFF
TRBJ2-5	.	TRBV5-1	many	TGCGCCAGCAGCCACGGGACCCCACGCATTGGGACCCAGTACTTC	CASSHGTPRIGTQYF
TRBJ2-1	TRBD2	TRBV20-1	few	TGCAGTGCTAGGGCCCCCCAGCGGGGGGCTCTGGAGAATGAGCAGTTCTTC	CSARAPQRGALENEQFF
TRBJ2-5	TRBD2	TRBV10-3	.	TGTGCCATCAGTGAAGGAGCGGGAGGTGGGACCCAGTACTTC	CAISEGAGGGTQYF
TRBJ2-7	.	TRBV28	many	TGTGCCAGCAGACTGGACAGCCACCCTTCCTACGAGCAGTACTTC	CASRLDSHPSYEQYF
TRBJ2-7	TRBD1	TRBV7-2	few	TGTGCCAGCAGCTTAACCGGGACAGGGGGCCCGTACGAGCAGTACTTC	CASSLTGTGGPYEQYF
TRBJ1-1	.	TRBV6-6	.	TGTGCCATCCTACGGGGGGGAAACACTGAAGCTTTCTTT	CAILRGGNTEAFF
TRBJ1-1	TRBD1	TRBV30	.	TGTGCCTGGAGCGGGGACAGGCGCTCCCGAGCTTTCTTT	CAWSGDRRSRAFF
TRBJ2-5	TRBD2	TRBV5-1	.	TGCGCCAGCTCCTATCTAGCGGGGGGCGAAGAGACCCAGTACTTC	CASSYLAGGEETQYF
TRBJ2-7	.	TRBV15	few	TGTGCCACCAGCAGAGATGGTAGGGCCTGGGAGCAGTACTTC	CATSRDGRAWEQYF
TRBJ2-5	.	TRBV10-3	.	TGTGCCATCAGTGTCGGATTAAAAGAGACCCAGTACTTC	CAISVGLKETQYF
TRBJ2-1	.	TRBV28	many	TGTGCCAGCAGTCCACCCCGGTCCGCCTACAATGAGCAGTTCTTC	CASSPPRSAYNEQFF
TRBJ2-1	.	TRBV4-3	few	TGCGCCAGCAGCCAAGATCGGTTTAGGAGCACGGAGCAGTTCTTC	CASSQDRFRSTEQFF
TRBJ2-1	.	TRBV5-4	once	TGTGCCAGCAGCTTCTGGCAGAACAATGAGCAGTTCTTC	CASSFWQNNEQFF
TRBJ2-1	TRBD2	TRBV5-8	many	TGTGCCAGCAGCTTGGGCCCTTTTCGTGGCGGGAGGGCCGGCAATGAGCAGTTCTTC	CASSLGPFRGGRAGNEQFF
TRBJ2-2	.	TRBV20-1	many	TGCAGTGCTAGGGACGCAAACACCGGGGAGCTGTTTTTT	CSARDANTGELFF
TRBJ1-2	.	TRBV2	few	TGTGCCAGCTGCAGAGGGGGGGTACAGGCTCTATATGGCTACACCTTC	CASCRGGVQALYGYTF
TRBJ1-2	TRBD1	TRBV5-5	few	TGTGCCAGCAGCTTCTCTGGCAGGGGGGACTATGGCTACACCTTC	CASSFSGRGDYGYTF
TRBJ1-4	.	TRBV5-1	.	TGCGCCAGCAGCTTCCAGGCCGGTAATGAAAAACTGTTTTTT	CASSFQAGNEKLFF
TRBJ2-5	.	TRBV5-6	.	TGTGCCAGCAGCTTGTGGCTAGTAACAGGCTCGGGGGAGACCCAGTACTTC	CASSLWLVTGSGETQYF
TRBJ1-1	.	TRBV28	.	TGTGCCAGCAGTTCCTCGGGACTTTTGAACACTGAAGCTTTCTTT	CASSSSGLLNTEAFF
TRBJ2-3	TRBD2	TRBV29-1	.	TGCATCGGGGAGGGAGATACGCAGTATTTT	CIGEGDTQYF